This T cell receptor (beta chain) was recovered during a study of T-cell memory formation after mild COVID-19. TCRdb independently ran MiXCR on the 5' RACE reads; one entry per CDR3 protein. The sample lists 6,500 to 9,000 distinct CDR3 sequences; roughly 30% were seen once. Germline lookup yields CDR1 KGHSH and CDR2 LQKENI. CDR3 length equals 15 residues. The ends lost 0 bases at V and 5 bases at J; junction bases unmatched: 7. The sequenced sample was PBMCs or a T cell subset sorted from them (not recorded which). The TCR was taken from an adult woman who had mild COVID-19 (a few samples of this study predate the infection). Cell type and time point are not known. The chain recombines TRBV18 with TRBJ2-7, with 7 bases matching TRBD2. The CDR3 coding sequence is TGTGCCAGCTCACCACCGCCAGCGGGGTGGCACGAGCAGTACTTC. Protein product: CASSPPPAGWHEQYF.